This TCR beta chain derives from a study of blood T cell repertoires in COVID-19. This clone was found many times. The repertoire was sequenced with immunoSEQ multiplex PCR; TCRdb's copy has only in-frame clones and lacks some. The sample contains about 140,000 clones, roughly 80% of which appear only once. From germline, CDR1 is SGHNT and CDR2 YYREEE (reference sequence). The CDR3 runs to 17 residues. V dropped 0 bases and J dropped 5; count of bases not matched to a gene: 11. The TCR sequence derives from a woman aged 60-70 years with acute or convalescent COVID-19. The rearrangement uses TRBV5-4 and TRBJ2-5, with 9 bases fitting TRBD2. The specimen was peripheral blood. This chain's CDR3 is CASSLGRGGRARETQYF. The DNA of the CDR3 is TGTGCCAGCAGCTTGGGTCGTGGCGGGAGGGCCCGTGAGACCCAGTACTTC.